This TCR beta chain derives from a study of molecular identifiers for immune sequencing clone quantification. Study results and limitations: Beyond 20 RNA copies, clones held over 97% of effector molecules, compared with under 1% in naive cells. Spiked Jurkat TCR RNA equal to one cell could reportedly be picked out among 940,000 or so naive cells.

Trimming removed 5 bases from V and 1 base from J, with 8 bases in between. This CDR3 has 14 residues. Germline CDR1 SGHVS, CDR2 FQNEAQ. Libraries of naive CD8 T cells were made from 20,000 to 1,000,000 sorted cells. They used 10%, 30% or 50% RNA. This clonotype was seen repeatedly, ten times or more. Its target is unknown. The use of previously described methods and listed TCR primers produced the bulk TCR libraries. From the PCR reads, TCRdb called clonotypes with MiXCR, one entry per CDR3 protein. Seen here are 9,500 to 15,000 distinct CDR3 sequences, approximately 20% observed once, and the top ten hold over 1.2%.

The receptor's source is a human donor in good health. Some libraries in this study had Jurkat cell RNA spiked in. The V call is TRBV7-8, the J call TRBJ2-2, with D possibly being TRBD1 (5 bases). Sequenced sample: naive CD8+ T cells from blood, with Jurkat cell RNA spiked in. Subset noted: FACS-sorted CD8+CD4-CCR7+CD45RA+ naive T cells. The CDR3, as DNA: TGTGCCAGCAGCACAGGACAGAACACCGGGGAGCTGTTTTTT. Its protein is CASSTGQNTGELFF.